These 32 T cell receptor beta chains share one sample of origin, sequenced in a study of cytomegalovirus exposure and HLA in healthy donors. It was with 60 Vbeta and 13 Jbeta primers that the PCR ran. Libraries were prepared by immunoSEQ multiplex PCR; TCRdb keeps only in-frame clonotypes and omits some of them. Found here are around 200,000 clones, around 83% of them singletons; the top ten hold 1.4%. The sample taken for sequencing was PBMCs. The receptors here all came from a girl between 10 and 17 years old in good health and CMV-seronegative.

This clone was seen once. CDR3 loop: CASSFPSSLTSGNTIYF. Written as DNA, the CDR3 is TGTGCCAGCAGCTTCCCTAGCTCCCTGACGTCTGGAAACACCATATATTTT. The chain recombines TRBV7-9 with TRBJ1-3; unclear D gene. The CDR3 has 17 residues. Deletions cut 3 bases from V and 1 base from J, with 16 bases between. CDR1 and CDR2 from the germline V gene are SEHNR and FQNEAQ (reference sequence).

This clone has only one observation. This sequence joins TRBV4-2 and TRBJ2-1, with 7 bases aligning to TRBD2. The germline V gene encodes CDR1 LGHNA and CDR2 YNFKEQ. The CDR3 extends over 14 amino acids. With 2 bases clipped from V and 9 bases from J, the junction kept 7 bases outside the gene matches. CDR3: CASSQLFTGGEQFF. CDR3 nucleotide sequence: TGTGCCAGCAGCCAATTGTTCACGGGGGGTGAGCAGTTCTTC.

V is TRBV9 and J is TRBJ2-5; 11 positions agree with TRBD2. CDR1 and CDR2 from the germline V gene are SGDLS and YYNGEE. V dropped 2 bases and J dropped 1; count of bases not matched to a gene: 4. This CDR3 has 16 residues. The CDR3, as DNA: TGTGCCAGCAGCGTTGTCGGGACTAGCGGCCAAGAGACCCAGTACTTC. Amino acids: CASSVVGTSGQETQYF.

The gene calls are TRBV7-9 and TRBJ1-2, with a tentative D call TRBD1 (6 bases). Trimming left V 2 bases short and J 0 bases short, with 13 bases between. The CDR3 runs 16 residues. Per the germline V gene, CDR1 is SEHNR and CDR2 is FQNEAQ (reference sequence). CDR3 coding DNA: TGTGCCAGCAGCTTAAGGGCAGGGGAAACTAACTATGGCTACACCTTC. The encoded protein is CASSLRAGETNYGYTF. The full variable domain, its missing parts supplied by reference TRBV7-9 and TRBJ1-2, is DTGVSQNPRHKITKRGQNVTFRCDPISEHNRLYWYRQTLGQGPEFLTYFQNEAQLEKSRLLSDRFSAERPKGSFSTLEIQRTEQGDSAMYLCASSLRAGETNYGYTFGSGTRLTVV.

The chain couples TRBV27 to TRBJ1-1; D is uncertain. Germline values: CDR1 MNHEY, CDR2 SMNVEV (reference sequence). The CDR3 loop spans 13 amino acids. Trimming shortened V by 7 bases and J by 0 bases, and 9 bases separated the two germline ends. CDR3 sequence (DNA): TGTGCCAGCATGGCAATGGTGAACACTGAAGCTTTCTTT. Translated, it gives CASMAMVNTEAFF.

Concerning this clone itself: An end of the junction does not agree with germline; a read error may underlie this. The V call is TRBV9, the J call TRBJ1-4; maybe TRBD1 (5 bases). The CDR3 spans 12 residues. Germline values: CDR1 SGDLS, CDR2 YYNGEE. The CDR3 DNA reads TGTGCCAGCAGCGCATCGATAGGACACGTAACTTTT. Protein: CASSASIGHVTF.

V usage is TRBV6-5 and J usage is TRBJ1-1, with D possibly matching TRBD1 (5 bases). The CDR3 consists of 15 residues. V gave up 7 bases and J gave up 6 bases, with 21 bases separating them. CDR1 and CDR2 from the germline V gene are MNHEY and SVGAGI. The chain's CDR3 is CASTSGEGSSAEAFF. CDR3 coding DNA: TGTGCCAGCACATCGGGGGAGGGGAGTTCCGCTGAAGCTTTCTTT.

CDR3 sequence (DNA): TGTGCCACCGGATCCGGGACTACGACGACAGAGACCCAGTACTTC. The encoded protein is CATGSGTTTTETQYF. The rearrangement links TRBV15 to TRBJ2-5; 7 nucleotides match TRBD2. In germline, CDR1 is LNHNV, CDR2 YYDKDF (reference sequence). CDR3 length equals 15 residues. The junction had 13 bases not matched to a gene; V was cut back by 8 bases and J by 4 bases.

This clone came up a few times. V and J are TRBV30 and TRBJ2-2; D may be TRBD2 (5 bases). CDR1 is GTSNPN, CDR2 SVGIG, per germline (reference sequence). The length of the CDR3 is 13 residues. CDR3 DNA sequence: TGTGGGGGTCGGAGGAGAAACACCGGGGAGCTGTTTTTT. Translation gives CGGRRRNTGELFF. Filled out from reference TRBV30 and TRBJ2-2, the complete variable domain reads SQTIHQWPATLVQPVGSPLSLECTVEGTSNPNLYWYRQAAGRGLQLLFYSVGIGQISSEVPQNLSASRPQDRQFILSSKKLLLSDSGFYLCGGRRRNTGELFFGEGSRLTVL.

The V call is TRBV6-4, the J call TRBJ2-3; 8 bases are a match to TRBD2. Looked up from germline, CDR1 is MRHNA and CDR2 is SNTAGT. The CDR3 is 16 amino acids. The V gene end was trimmed by 2 bases and the J gene end by 1 base; junction bases not matched to a gene: 5. For the CDR3, the DNA is TGTGCCAGCAGTGACGGCGGGAGGAGTGGCACAGATACGCAGTATTTT. It translates to CASSDGGRSGTDTQYF.

This chain connects TRBV7-9 to TRBJ1-5; D gene unclear. This CDR3 has 16 residues. CDR1 is SEHNR and CDR2 is FQNEAQ in the germline V gene (reference sequence). V was clipped by 4 bases and J by 4 bases, with 17 bases between them. CDR3 bases: TGTGCCAGCAGCTCTGACAAAGTCAGCTCAAATCAGCCCCAGCATTTT. It yields the protein CASSSDKVSSNQPQHF. Variable domain in full (rest from reference TRBV7-9 and TRBJ1-5): DTGVSQNPRHKITKRGQNVTFRCDPISEHNRLYWYRQTLGQGPEFLTYFQNEAQLEKSRLLSDRFSAERPKGSFSTLEIQRTEQGDSAMYLCASSSDKVSSNQPQHFGDGTRLSIL.

Note on this clone: A junction boundary mismatches the germline segment, possibly from a read error. J is TRBJ2-1 and V is TRBV7-7, with 16 bases identical to TRBD2. The CDR3 consists of 17 residues. CDR1 is SSHAT, CDR2 FNYEAQ, per germline (reference sequence). The CDR3 loop is CASSPRGLAGGADEQFF. The CDR3 nucleotides are TGTGCTAGCAGCCCCCGGGGACTAGCGGGAGGGGCCGATGAGCAGTTCTTC. The full variable domain, completed using reference TRBV7-7 and TRBJ2-1, is GAGVSQSPRYKVTKRGQDVTLRCDPISSHATLYWYQQALGQGPEFLTYFNYEAQPDKSGLPSDRFSAERPEGSISTLTIQRTEQRDSAMYRCASSPRGLAGGADEQFFGPGTRLTVL.

J is TRBJ1-3 and V is TRBV7-9; possibly TRBD1 for D (6 bases). The CDR3 is 16 amino acids. Germline CDR1 is SEHNR and CDR2 is FQNEAQ (reference sequence). V shed 6 bases and J shed 4 bases, with 19 bases lying between them. The CDR3 reads CASRYYTQGYGNTIYF. The CDR3 DNA is TGTGCCAGCAGGTACTATACACAGGGATACGGAAACACCATATATTTT.

The chain combines TRBV4-2 with TRBJ2-1, with D maybe TRBD1 (6 bases). The CDR3 consists of 16 residues. The ends were cut back, 2 bases at V and 0 bases at J, with 11 bases in the middle. CDR1 and CDR2 (germline): LGHNA, YNFKEQ. CDR3 amino acids: CASSQNRDTSYNEQFF. The CDR3 nucleotides read TGTGCCAGCAGCCAAAACCGGGACACCTCCTACAATGAGCAGTTCTTC.

The V call is TRBV18, the J call TRBJ2-3, with D uncertain. V lost 0 bases to trimming and J lost 5 bases, with 6 bases between them. This CDR3 contains 13 residues. The V gene's germline CDR1 is KGHSH and CDR2 LQKENI. The DNA for the CDR3 is TGTGCCAGCTCACCACCCTCCGTAGATACGCAGTATTTT. It is translated as CASSPPSVDTQYF.

The chain uses TRBV19 and TRBJ1-5; D unresolved. The CDR3 spans 12 residues. The germline gives CDR1 LNHDA, CDR2 SQIVND (reference sequence). The V and J ends lost 7 bases and 2 bases respectively, with 6 bases between them. Here the CDR3 DNA reads TGTGCCAGTACGAGTGGCAATCAGCCCCAGCATTTT. Amino acid sequence: CASTSGNQPQHF.

The CDR3 reads CASRATASENQPQHF. The CDR3 bases are TGTGCCAGCAGGGCGACAGCTTCAGAGAATCAGCCCCAGCATTTT. This chain connects TRBV5-5 to TRBJ1-5; tentative D call: TRBD1 (5 bases). Germline values: CDR1 SGHKS, CDR2 YYEKEE (reference sequence). Trimming removed 5 bases at V and 4 bases at J, with 16 bases between. This CDR3 is built from 15 residues.

This sequence joins TRBV27 and TRBJ1-4, with D uncertain. V lost 7 bases and J lost 6, with 18 bases in between. This CDR3 is built from 15 residues. The germline V gene encodes CDR1 MNHEY and CDR2 SMNVEV (reference sequence). This CDR3 is CASNQTSREDEKLFF. The CDR3 nucleotides read TGTGCCAGCAACCAAACCTCCCGCGAGGATGAAAAACTGTTTTTT.

This chain connects TRBV27 to TRBJ1-1; D unresolved. Trimming removed 5 bases from V and 1 base from J, with 14 bases in between. The CDR3 contains 15 residues. Germline V gene data show CDR1 as MNHEY and CDR2 as SMNVEV (reference sequence). CDR3 protein: CASSRLSRGNTEAFF. The CDR3 DNA is TGTGCCAGCAGTAGATTATCACGGGGGAACACTGAAGCTTTCTTT.

The J gene is TRBJ1-6, the V gene TRBV28; D unresolved. Trimming stripped 1 base from V and 9 bases from J, with 16 bases between. This CDR3 contains 16 residues. CDR1 and CDR2 from the germline V gene are MDHEN and SYDVKM. This chain's CDR3 is CASSLSGWASGSPLHF. CDR3 DNA: TGTGCCAGCAGTTTATCGGGGTGGGCGTCCGGTTCACCCCTCCACTTT.

This chain uses TRBV6-6 with TRBJ1-5; D gene ambiguous. This CDR3 region has 13 residues. Germline V gene lookup returns CDR1 MNHNY and CDR2 SVGAGI (reference sequence). Trimming removed 7 bases from V and 7 bases from J, with 14 bases in between. The DNA of the CDR3 is TGTGCCAGCAAATCCGCGGTGGAACAGCCCCAGCATTTT. Amino acid sequence: CASKSAVEQPQHF.

This chain connects TRBV28 to TRBJ1-1; TRBD1 matches at 10 bases. CDR3 length equals 15 residues. The germline gives CDR1 MDHEN, CDR2 SYDVKM. Trimming cost V 2 bases and J 10 bases; bases outside gene matches: 10. In DNA form, the CDR3 reads TGTGCCAGCAGTTTAAGGACAGGGGGATCAATGTCAGCTTTCTTT. Translated, it gives CASSLRTGGSMSAFF.

The J gene is TRBJ1-4, the V gene TRBV7-6; D is uncertain. CDR1 SGHVS and CDR2 FNYEAQ come from the germline V gene. This CDR3 spans 13 amino acids. The germline V and J ends were trimmed by 1 base and 7 bases, with 7 bases remaining between them. CDR3 sequence: CASSLGSPEKLFF. Here the CDR3 DNA reads TGTGCCAGCAGCTTAGGCAGTCCTGAAAAACTGTTTTTT.

This clone was seen a handful of times. The chain is built from TRBV28 and TRBJ1-4; D gene uncertain. This CDR3 is 13 amino acids long. The V end lost 8 bases, the J end lost 0 bases, and 7 bases lay between the germline ends. CDR1 MDHEN and CDR2 SYDVKM come from the germline V gene. Here the CDR3 DNA reads TGTGCCAGCGAGAGGGCAACTAATGAAAAACTGTTTTTT. Its protein is CASERATNEKLFF.

The V call is TRBV10-3, the J call TRBJ1-1; 10 bases line up with TRBD1. V lost 5 bases to trimming and J lost 1 base; unmatched junction nucleotides: 7. The CDR3 length is 16 residues. CDR1 and CDR2 from the germline V gene are ENHRY and SYGVKD. The CDR3 sequence: CAISRQGAIGNTEAFF. The CDR3 DNA reads TGTGCCATCAGTCGACAGGGGGCTATAGGGAACACTGAAGCTTTCTTT.

The V call is TRBV20-1, the J call TRBJ1-2; D is unclear. Germline CDR1 reads DFQATT; CDR2 reads SNEGSKA (reference sequence). Deletions cut 3 bases from V and 8 bases from J, with 10 bases between. The CDR3 length is 11 residues. CDR3 sequence (DNA): TGCAGTGCTAGGTGGGCGGGGGGCTACACCTTC. Protein product: CSARWAGGYTF.

This clone was seen a single time. J is TRBJ2-4 and V is TRBV25-1, with D perhaps TRBD2 (5 bases). CDR3 length: 16 amino acids. V lost 1 base and J lost 0, with 10 bases in between. CDR1 and CDR2 (germline): MGHDK, SYGVNS. The DNA for the CDR3 is TGTGCCAGCAGTGAATCCGGGGAACTAGCCAAAAACATTCAGTACTTC. Protein sequence: CASSESGELAKNIQYF. The complete variable domain, with remaining parts taken from reference TRBV25-1 and TRBJ2-4, reads EADIYQTPRYLVIGTGKKITLECSQTMGHDKMYWYQQDPGMELHLIHYSYGVNSTEKGDLSSESTVSRIRTEHFPLTLESARPSHTSQYLCASSESGELAKNIQYFGAGTRLSVL.

The chain couples TRBV28 to TRBJ1-3; D may be TRBD1 (5 bases). Germline CDR1 and CDR2: MDHEN and SYDVKM. This CDR3 contains 16 residues. Trimming removed 4 bases at V and 0 bases at J, with 13 bases between. CDR3: CASSSQATNSGNTIYF. CDR3 in DNA: TGTGCCAGCAGTTCACAGGCGACAAACTCTGGAAACACCATATATTTT.

The rearrangement links TRBV5-4 to TRBJ2-1, with TRBD2 matching 9 bases. Trimming at V came to 0 bases and at J to 3 bases, leaving 4 bases not matched to a gene. Looked up from germline, CDR1 is SGHNT and CDR2 is YYREEE (reference sequence). CDR3 length: 16 amino acids. In DNA form, the CDR3 reads TGTGCCAGCAGCTTGGCCTCAGCGGGAGGCTACAATGAGCAGTTCTTC. Translated: CASSLASAGGYNEQFF.

The gene calls are TRBV7-2 and TRBJ2-1; 13 positions agree with TRBD2. Unmatched junction bases numbered 9, after V lost 7 bases and J lost 9 bases. The CDR3 loop spans 15 amino acids. Germline CDR1 is SGHTA and CDR2 is FQGNSA. The CDR3: CASKPGLAGWGEQFF. Written as DNA, the CDR3 is TGTGCCAGCAAGCCGGGACTAGCGGGATGGGGTGAGCAGTTCTTC. Drawing the rest from reference TRBV7-2 and TRBJ2-1, the complete variable domain is GAGVSQSPSNKVTEKGKDVELRCDPISGHTALYWYRQSLGQGLEFLIYFQGNSAPDKSGLPSDRFSAERTGGSVSTLTIQRTQQEDSAVYLCASKPGLAGWGEQFFGPGTRLTVL.

This chain links TRBV6-5 with TRBJ1-4; D may be TRBD1 (5 bases). CDR1 is MNHEY and CDR2 is SVGAGI in the germline V gene. Trimming took 4 bases from V and 11 from J, leaving 20 bases between them. There are 15 residues in the CDR3. This CDR3 reads CASSWTSGTGGKLFF. The CDR3 nucleotides are TGTGCCAGCAGTTGGACTTCGGGGACTGGGGGGAAACTGTTTTTT.

A few counts support this clone. The CDR3 protein is CASSLRGAGSNTEAFF. In DNA, the CDR3 is TGTGCCAGCAGCTTAAGGGGTGCAGGGTCGAACACTGAAGCTTTCTTT. This sequence joins TRBV7-3 and TRBJ1-1, with TRBD1 as a possible D gene (5 bases). CDR3 size: 16 residues. CDR1 SGHTA and CDR2 FQGTGA come from the germline V gene. Trimming took 1 base from V and 1 from J, leaving 13 bases between them.